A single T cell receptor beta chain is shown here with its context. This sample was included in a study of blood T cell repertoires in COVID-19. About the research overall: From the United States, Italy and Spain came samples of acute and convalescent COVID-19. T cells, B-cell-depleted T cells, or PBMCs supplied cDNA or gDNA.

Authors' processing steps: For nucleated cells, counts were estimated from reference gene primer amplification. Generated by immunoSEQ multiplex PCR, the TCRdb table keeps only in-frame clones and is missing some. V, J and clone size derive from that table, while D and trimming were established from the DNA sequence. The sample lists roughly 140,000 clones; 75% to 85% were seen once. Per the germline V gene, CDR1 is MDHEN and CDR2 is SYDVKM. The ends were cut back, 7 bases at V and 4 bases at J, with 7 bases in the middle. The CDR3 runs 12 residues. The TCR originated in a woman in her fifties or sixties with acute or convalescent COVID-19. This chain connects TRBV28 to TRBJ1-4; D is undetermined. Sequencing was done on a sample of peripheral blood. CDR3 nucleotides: TGTGCCAGCAAACGGTTTAATGAAAAACTGTTTTTT. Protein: CASKRFNEKLFF.